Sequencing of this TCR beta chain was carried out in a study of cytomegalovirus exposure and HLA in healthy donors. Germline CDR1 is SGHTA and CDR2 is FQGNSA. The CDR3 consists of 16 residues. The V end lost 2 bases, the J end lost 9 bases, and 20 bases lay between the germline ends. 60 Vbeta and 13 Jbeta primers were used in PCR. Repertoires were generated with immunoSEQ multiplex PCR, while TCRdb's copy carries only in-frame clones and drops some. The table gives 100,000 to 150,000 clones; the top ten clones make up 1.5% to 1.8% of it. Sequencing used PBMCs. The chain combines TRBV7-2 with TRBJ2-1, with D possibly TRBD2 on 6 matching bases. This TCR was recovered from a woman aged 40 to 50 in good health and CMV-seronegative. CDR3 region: CASSLKSPRLGGEQFF. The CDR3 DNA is TGTGCCAGCAGCTTAAAATCGCCTCGACTCGGGGGTGAGCAGTTCTTC.